The 31 T cell receptor beta chains in this list originate from one sample, sequenced in a study of blood T cell repertoires in COVID-19. Measured with immunoSEQ multiplex PCR; TCRdb has only the in-frame clones, and not every one. The table lists 200,000 to 300,000 clones, about nine tenths of them singletons. The source material was peripheral blood. The receptors come from a man between 25 and 39 years old with COVID-19, enrolled during active disease.

This clone was seen just once. The gene calls are TRBV21-1 and TRBJ2-3; the tabulated D call, TRBD2, remains unverified against the DNA. TRBV21-1 counts as a pseudogene. The CDR3 loop spans 17 amino acids. CDR3: CASSKAERGGVTDTQYF. In DNA form, the CDR3 reads TGTGCCAGCAGCAAAGCGGAACGGGGGGGCGTGACAGATACGCAGTATTTT.

V is TRBV30 and J is TRBJ1-4; the D gene is possibly TRBD1 (5 bases). V was cut by 2 bases and J by 5 bases, with 9 bases left in between. CDR1 GTSNPN and CDR2 SVGIG come from the germline V gene (reference sequence). The CDR3 is 13 residues long. DNA for the CDR3: TGTGCCTGGAGTTTAGGGGTCAATGAAAAACTGTTTTTT. Protein product: CAWSLGVNEKLFF.

The chain joins TRBV5-4 to TRBJ2-3; D possibly corresponds to TRBD1 (6 bases). Trimming removed 2 bases at V and 8 bases at J, with 15 bases between. The CDR3 extends over 14 amino acids. Germline-derived CDR1 and CDR2 are SGHNT and YYREEE (reference sequence). This CDR3 is CASSLTGVGGTQYF. CDR3 nucleotides: TGTGCCAGCAGCTTAACCGGGGTAGGGGGTACGCAGTATTTT.

V and J are TRBV6-5 and TRBJ2-1; 8 nucleotides line up with TRBD2. V was clipped by 6 bases and J by 4 bases; unmatched bases: 5. This CDR3 contains 14 residues. Germline V gives CDR1 MNHEY, CDR2 SVGAGI. Written as DNA, the CDR3 is TGTGCCAGCAGACAGCGGGGGCCTTACAATGAGCAGTTCTTC. Translating it yields CASRQRGPYNEQFF.

CDR3 nucleotide sequence: TGTGCCAGTGGGGACATTTACCCCTACGAGCAGTACTTC. Amino acids: CASGDIYPYEQYF. The rearrangement uses TRBV19 and TRBJ2-7; D perhaps matches TRBD1 (6 bases). In germline, CDR1 is LNHDA, CDR2 SQIVND (reference sequence). The V end lost 8 bases, the J end lost 2 bases, and 13 bases lay between the germline ends. The CDR3 runs to 13 residues.

The rearrangement uses TRBV5-5 and TRBJ2-1; 8 bases match TRBD2. The CDR3 totals 16 residues. Germline V lookup: CDR1 SGHKS, CDR2 YYEKEE (reference sequence). V lost 4 bases, J lost 0 bases, and 6 bases stayed unmatched. CDR3 nucleotides: TGTGCCAGCAGCGTAGGCGGGGGGCCCTCCTACAATGAGCAGTTCTTC. It yields the protein CASSVGGGPSYNEQFF.

J is TRBJ1-2 and V is TRBV7-9, with D possibly being TRBD1 (5 bases). The V and J ends lost 4 bases and 7 bases respectively, with 7 bases between them. CDR3 length equals 11 residues. CDR1 is SEHNR, CDR2 FQNEAQ, per germline (reference sequence). In DNA, the CDR3 is TGTGCCAGCAGCTCCACAGGTGGCTACACCTTC. This sequence encodes CASSSTGGYTF.

This chain's CDR3 is CAWRVQAPNTEAFF. The CDR3 DNA reads as TGTGCCTGGAGAGTTCAGGCCCCGAACACTGAAGCTTTCTTT. The rearrangement links TRBV30 to TRBJ1-1; D not resolved. The CDR3 sequence is 14 residues long. Germline V CDR1 and CDR2: GTSNPN, SVGIG (reference sequence). V lost 3 bases and J 1 base, leaving 12 bases between the germline ends.

The chain joins TRBV12-3 or TRBV12-4 to TRBJ1-1; TRBD1 matches 7 bases. The CDR3 runs to 13 residues. Losses at the gene ends were 5 bases for V and 6 bases for J; bases not matched to a gene: 6. CDR3 in DNA: TGTGCCAGCAGTCGGGACAGCATTTCTGAAGCTTTCTTT. It encodes CASSRDSISEAFF.

The chain is built from TRBV6-5 and TRBJ2-5, with D maybe TRBD1 (5 bases). This CDR3 comprises 12 residues. Germline V gene sequence: CDR1 MNHEY, CDR2 SVGAGI. Trimming took off 7 bases at V and 5 bases at J, with 11 bases between the two ends. The CDR3 is CASNLAGETQYF. The CDR3 nucleotides are TGTGCCAGCAACTTAGCAGGGGAGACCCAGTACTTC.

This chain uses TRBV5-1 with TRBJ2-1; no firm D call. V lost 4 bases, J lost 0 bases, and 8 bases lay in between. The length of the CDR3 is 14 residues. The germline CDR1 and CDR2 sequences are SGHRS and YFSETQ. The CDR3 sequence: CASSETASYNEQFF. CDR3 nucleotides: TGCGCCAGCAGCGAGACTGCCTCCTACAATGAGCAGTTCTTC.

V gene TRBV19 combines with J gene TRBJ1-3; tentatively, D is TRBD1 (6 bases). This CDR3 region has 15 residues. CDR1 and CDR2 from the germline V gene are LNHDA and SQIVND (reference sequence). V dropped 4 bases and J dropped 2 bases, with 12 bases sitting between them. CDR3 sequence reads: CASSTRRTAGNTIYF. DNA of the CDR3: TGTGCCAGTAGTACCCGAAGGACAGCTGGAAACACCATATATTTT.

The chain links TRBV7-6 to TRBJ2-6; D is possibly TRBD2 (6 bases). Trimming shortened V by 2 bases and J by 4 bases, and 24 bases separated the two germline ends. The CDR3 has 20 residues. Germline CDR1 SGHVS, CDR2 FNYEAQ. For the CDR3, the DNA is TGTGCCAGCAGCTTAAGGGCGGGAAACCCCCACCTTGGGGGGGCCAACGTCCTGACTTTC. Residues: CASSLRAGNPHLGGANVLTF.

The rearrangement links TRBV4-1 to TRBJ2-7, with TRBD2 matching over 10 bases. CDR1 is MGHRA and CDR2 is YSYEKL in the germline V gene. V dropped 1 base and J dropped 2; count of bases not matched to a gene: 5. This CDR3 is built from 16 residues. This CDR3 reads CASSQVERGGPYEQYF. The CDR3 region has the DNA TGCGCCAGCAGCCAAGTTGAGCGGGGGGGCCCCTACGAGCAGTACTTC.

The CDR3 spells CASSEQGAHQPQHF. As DNA, the CDR3 is TGTGCCAGCAGTGAACAGGGGGCCCATCAGCCCCAGCATTTT. The chain recombines TRBV6-1 with TRBJ1-5; the match to TRBD1 covers 8 bases. This CDR3 comprises 14 residues. J gave up 5 bases and V 2 bases, and 2 bases lay outside the gene matches. Germline lookup yields CDR1 MNHNS and CDR2 SASEGT.

A single count supports this clone. The rearrangement joins TRBV2 to TRBJ2-3; 7 nucleotides line up with TRBD1. The V gene's germline CDR1 is SNHLY and CDR2 FYNNEI. The V gene end was trimmed by 6 bases and the J gene end by 2 bases; junction bases not matched to a gene: 5. The CDR3 sequence is 14 residues long. The CDR3 region is CASSATGPTDTQYF. In DNA, the CDR3 is TGTGCCAGCAGCGCGACAGGGCCCACAGATACGCAGTATTTT. The entire variable domain, with the rest obtained from reference TRBV2 and TRBJ2-3, is as follows: EPEVTQTPSHQVTQMGQEVILRCVPISNHLYFYWYRQILGQKVEFLVSFYNNEISEKSEIFDDQFSVERPDGSNFTLKIRSTKLEDSAMYFCASSATGPTDTQYFGPGTRLTVL.

This chain joins TRBV2 and TRBJ1-5; 7 positions agree with TRBD1. Germline CDR1 and CDR2: SNHLY and FYNNEI. The V gene end was trimmed by 6 bases and the J gene end by 4 bases; junction bases not matched to a gene: 3. The CDR3 runs 13 residues. CDR3 bases: TGTGCCAGCAGGGGACAGCCAAATCAGCCCCAGCATTTT. Residues: CASRGQPNQPQHF.

The table lists this clone with a count of one. The rearrangement uses TRBV5-1 and TRBJ1-1, with 9 bases identical to TRBD1. Trimming at V came to 0 bases and at J to 4 bases, leaving 1 base not matched to a gene. Germline CDR1 is SGHRS and CDR2 is YFSETQ. CDR3 length equals 14 residues. The CDR3 sequence: CASSLATGGTEAFF. The CDR3 DNA reads TGCGCCAGCAGCTTGGCGACAGGGGGCACTGAAGCTTTCTTT.

The chain couples TRBV7-7 to TRBJ1-1; the D gene is possibly TRBD1 (5 bases). Germline lookup yields CDR1 SSHAT and CDR2 FNYEAQ (reference sequence). V shed 11 bases and J shed 5 bases, with 9 bases lying between them. The CDR3 contains 10 residues. The CDR3: CAVGVTEAFF. The CDR3 DNA sequence: TGTGCCGTAGGGGTGACTGAAGCTTTCTTT.

This clone has only one observation. The chain carries TRBV7-9 and TRBJ2-3; 9 bases line up with TRBD2. J gave up 0 bases and V 6 bases, and 13 bases lay outside the gene matches. Germline V lookup: CDR1 SEHNR, CDR2 FQNEAQ (reference sequence). The CDR3 runs 18 residues. The CDR3 nucleotides read TGTGCCAGCAGTAAGACTAGCGGAGGGTATGCTAGCACAGATACGCAGTATTTT. Protein: CASSKTSGGYASTDTQYF. Together with reference TRBV7-9 and TRBJ2-3, the CDR3 gives the full variable domain: DTGVSQNPRHKITKRGQNVTFRCDPISEHNRLYWYRQTLGQGPEFLTYFQNEAQLEKSRLLSDRFSAERPKGSFSTLEIQRTEQGDSAMYLCASSKTSGGYASTDTQYFGPGTRLTVL.

The rearrangement joins TRBV6-5 to TRBJ1-1, with 7 bases fitting TRBD1. The CDR3 is 11 residues long. The germline CDR1 and CDR2 sequences are MNHEY and SVGAGI. The V segment lost 8 bases and the J segment 7 bases; nucleotides outside the gene matches: 4. The chain's CDR3 is CASGDSSEAFF. The CDR3 bases are TGTGCCAGCGGGGACAGCAGTGAAGCTTTCTTT.

The chain recombines TRBV5-1 with TRBJ2-5; possibly TRBD2 for D (6 bases). Trimming stripped 4 bases from V and 6 bases from J, with 16 bases between. From germline, CDR1 is SGHRS and CDR2 YFSETQ. CDR3 length: 14 amino acids. Written as DNA, the CDR3 is TGCGCCAGCAGCCCTGAGGCAGGGAGGCAGACCCAGTACTTC. As protein: CASSPEAGRQTQYF.

CDR3 residues: CASSYQNGGLEETQYF. CDR3 nucleotides: TGTGCCAGCAGTTACCAGAACGGGGGGCTGGAAGAGACCCAGTACTTC. The chain is built from TRBV6-5 and TRBJ2-5; TRBD2 might be the D (7 bases). Germline V CDR1 and CDR2: MNHEY, SVGAGI. This CDR3 contains 16 residues. Between the trimmed V and J ends, which lost 2 bases and 3 bases, there was a span of 16 bases.

V gene TRBV27 combines with J gene TRBJ2-5; no definite D call. This CDR3 spans 13 amino acids. Per the germline V gene, CDR1 is MNHEY and CDR2 is SMNVEV (reference sequence). V was trimmed by 1 base and J by 0 bases, leaving 3 bases between them. The CDR3 loop reads CASSLYYQETQYF. Written as DNA, the CDR3 is TGTGCCAGCAGTTTATACTACCAAGAGACCCAGTACTTC.

The rearrangement joins TRBV9 to TRBJ2-3; 8 nucleotides line up with TRBD2. CDR3 length equals 14 residues. Per germline, CDR1 SGDLS and CDR2 YYNGEE. The ends lost 0 bases at V and 4 bases at J; junction bases unmatched: 1. DNA for the CDR3: TGTGCCAGCAGCGTAGGCGGGGGGTCAGATACGCAGTATTTT. This sequence encodes CASSVGGGSDTQYF.

The chain carries TRBV14 and TRBJ1-6; D is undetermined. V was clipped by 0 bases and J by 5 bases, with 14 bases between them. The germline V gene has CDR1 SGHDN and CDR2 FVKESK. This CDR3 contains 17 residues. The DNA for the CDR3 is TGTGCCAGCAGCCAAGATCCCCGGCCGGGGAATAATTCACCCCTCCACTTT. Translating it yields CASSQDPRPGNNSPLHF. The variable domain in full, with the rest retrieved from reference TRBV14 and TRBJ1-6, is EAGVTQFPSHSVIEKGQTVTLRCDPISGHDNLYWYRRVMGKEIKFLLHFVKESKQDESGMPNNRFLAERTGGTYSTLKVQPAELEDSGVYFCASSQDPRPGNNSPLHFGNGTRLTVT.

This chain links TRBV18 with TRBJ1-3; possible D gene TRBD1, 6 bases. The CDR3 loop spans 17 amino acids. Germline CDR1 is KGHSH and CDR2 is LQKENI. Trimming took 2 bases from V and 0 from J, leaving 14 bases between them. As DNA, the CDR3 is TGTGCCAGCTCACCAAGGCAGGGGCAAAGCTCTGGAAACACCATATATTTT. It is translated as CASSPRQGQSSGNTIYF.

The chain links TRBV5-5 to TRBJ1-3; 9 nucleotides match TRBD1. The CDR3 contains 16 residues. Germline V CDR1 and CDR2: SGHKS, YYEKEE (reference sequence). With 1 base clipped from V and 5 bases from J, the junction kept 7 bases outside the gene matches. CDR3 region: CASSLLTGGARNTIYF. The CDR3 nucleotides read TGTGCCAGCAGCTTGCTCACAGGGGGCGCGAGAAACACCATATATTTT.

V is TRBV6-5 and J is TRBJ1-1, with 9 bases matching TRBD1. The germline V gene encodes CDR1 MNHEY and CDR2 SVGAGI. The junction had 5 bases not matched to a gene; V was cut back by 4 bases and J by 5 bases. The CDR3 contains 14 residues. CDR3: CASSSGQGSTEAFF. In DNA form, the CDR3 reads TGTGCCAGCAGTTCGGGACAGGGTAGTACTGAAGCTTTCTTT.

The V and J genes are TRBV25-1 and TRBJ1-4; D unclear. CDR1 is MGHDK and CDR2 is SYGVNS in the germline V gene. The V and J ends lost 6 bases and 0 bases respectively, with 5 bases between them. The CDR3 consists of 13 residues. The CDR3 is CASRTATNEKLFF. CDR3 DNA: TGTGCCAGCAGGACTGCAACTAATGAAAAACTGTTTTTT.

The CDR3 DNA follows: TGCGCCAGCAGTGGGGGACAGCTCAATCAGCCCCAGCATTTT. Its protein product is CASSGGQLNQPQHF. The rearrangement links TRBV10-2 to TRBJ1-5, with TRBD1 matching 7 bases. CDR3 length: 14 amino acids. The V gene end was trimmed by 4 bases and the J gene end by 3 bases; junction bases not matched to a gene: 3. CDR1 and CDR2 (germline): WSHSY, SAAADI.